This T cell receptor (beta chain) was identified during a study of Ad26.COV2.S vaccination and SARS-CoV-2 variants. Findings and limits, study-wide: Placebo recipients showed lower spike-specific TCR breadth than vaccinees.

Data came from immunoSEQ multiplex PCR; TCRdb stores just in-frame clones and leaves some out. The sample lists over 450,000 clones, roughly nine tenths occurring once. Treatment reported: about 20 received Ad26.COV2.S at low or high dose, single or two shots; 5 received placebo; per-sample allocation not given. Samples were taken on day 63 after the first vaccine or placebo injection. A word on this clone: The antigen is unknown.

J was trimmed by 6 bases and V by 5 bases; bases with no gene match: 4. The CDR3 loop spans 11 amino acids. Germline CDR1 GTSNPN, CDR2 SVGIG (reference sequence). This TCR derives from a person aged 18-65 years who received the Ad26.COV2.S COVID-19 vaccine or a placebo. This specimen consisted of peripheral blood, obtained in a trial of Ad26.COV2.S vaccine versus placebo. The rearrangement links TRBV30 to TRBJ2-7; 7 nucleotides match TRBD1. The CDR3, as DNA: TGTGCCTGGGCCGCAGGGGGCGAGCAGTACTTC. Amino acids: CAWAAGGEQYF. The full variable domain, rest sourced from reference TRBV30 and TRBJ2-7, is SQTIHQWPATLVQPVGSPLSLECTVEGTSNPNLYWYRQAAGRGLQLLFYSVGIGQISSEVPQNLSASRPQDRQFILSSKKLLLSDSGFYLCAWAAGGEQYFGPGTRLTVT.